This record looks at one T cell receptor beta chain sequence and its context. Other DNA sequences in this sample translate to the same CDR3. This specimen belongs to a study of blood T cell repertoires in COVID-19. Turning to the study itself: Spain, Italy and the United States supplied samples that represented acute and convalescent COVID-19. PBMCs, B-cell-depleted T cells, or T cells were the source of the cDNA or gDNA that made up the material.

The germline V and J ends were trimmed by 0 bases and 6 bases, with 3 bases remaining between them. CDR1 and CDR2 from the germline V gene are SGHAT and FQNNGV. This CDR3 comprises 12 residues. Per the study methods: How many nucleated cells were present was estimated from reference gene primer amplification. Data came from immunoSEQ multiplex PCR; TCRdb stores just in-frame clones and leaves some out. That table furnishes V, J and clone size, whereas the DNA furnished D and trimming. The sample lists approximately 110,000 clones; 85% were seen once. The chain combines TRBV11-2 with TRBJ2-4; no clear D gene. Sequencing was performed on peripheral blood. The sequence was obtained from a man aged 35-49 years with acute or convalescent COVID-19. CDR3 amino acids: CASSLDRNIQYF. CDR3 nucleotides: TGTGCCAGCAGCTTAGACAGAAACATTCAGTACTTC.